The clone carrying this T cell receptor (beta chain) occurred a few times. Germline CDR1 reads MNHEY; CDR2 reads SVGAGI. V was shortened by 4 bases and J by 3 bases, with 15 bases between the two germline ends. The CDR3 has 15 amino acids. Method: immunoSEQ multiplex PCR; TCRdb's copy keeps in-frame clones and lacks some. The sample comprises tens of thousands of clones, about 88% of which are singletons, and around 2.3% rests with the top ten. The data were taken from a study of OX40 agonist ivuxolimab in advanced cancers. The clonotype comes from an adult with an advanced solid tumor such as melanoma, head and neck, liver or kidney cancer. This chain links TRBV6-5 with TRBJ1-2; unclear D gene. The source material was CD4+ or CD8+ T cells sorted from blood, sampled in a trial of the OX40 agonist ivuxolimab. The CDR3 nucleotides are TGTGCCAGCAGTTCGCTCGGGATCCGGGACTATGGCTACACCTTC. Translation gives CASSSLGIRDYGYTF.